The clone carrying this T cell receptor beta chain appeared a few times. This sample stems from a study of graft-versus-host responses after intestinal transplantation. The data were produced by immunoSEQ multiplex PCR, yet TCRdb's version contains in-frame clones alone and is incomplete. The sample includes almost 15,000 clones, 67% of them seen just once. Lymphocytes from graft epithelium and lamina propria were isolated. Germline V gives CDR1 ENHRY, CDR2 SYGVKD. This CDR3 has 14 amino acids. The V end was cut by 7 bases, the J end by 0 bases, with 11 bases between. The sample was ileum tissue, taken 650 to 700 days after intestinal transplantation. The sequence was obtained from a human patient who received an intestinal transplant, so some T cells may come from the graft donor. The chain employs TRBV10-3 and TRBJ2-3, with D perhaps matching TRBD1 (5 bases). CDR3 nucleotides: TGTGCCATCAAAGGGGCCTTTAGCACAGATACGCAGTATTTT. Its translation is CAIKGAFSTDTQYF.